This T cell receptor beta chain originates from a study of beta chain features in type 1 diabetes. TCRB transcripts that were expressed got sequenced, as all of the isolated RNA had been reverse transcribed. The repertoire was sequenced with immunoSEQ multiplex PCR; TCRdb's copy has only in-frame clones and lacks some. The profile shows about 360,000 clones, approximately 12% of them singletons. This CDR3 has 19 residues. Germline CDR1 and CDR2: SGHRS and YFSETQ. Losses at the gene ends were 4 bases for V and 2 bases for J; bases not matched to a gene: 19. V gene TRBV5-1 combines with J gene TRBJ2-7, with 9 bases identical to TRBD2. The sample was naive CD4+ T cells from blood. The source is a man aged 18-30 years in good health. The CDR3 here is CASSPREAGGLGGAYEQYF. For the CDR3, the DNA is TGCGCCAGCAGCCCTCGGGAAGCGGGAGGCCTCGGGGGGGCCTACGAGCAGTACTTC.